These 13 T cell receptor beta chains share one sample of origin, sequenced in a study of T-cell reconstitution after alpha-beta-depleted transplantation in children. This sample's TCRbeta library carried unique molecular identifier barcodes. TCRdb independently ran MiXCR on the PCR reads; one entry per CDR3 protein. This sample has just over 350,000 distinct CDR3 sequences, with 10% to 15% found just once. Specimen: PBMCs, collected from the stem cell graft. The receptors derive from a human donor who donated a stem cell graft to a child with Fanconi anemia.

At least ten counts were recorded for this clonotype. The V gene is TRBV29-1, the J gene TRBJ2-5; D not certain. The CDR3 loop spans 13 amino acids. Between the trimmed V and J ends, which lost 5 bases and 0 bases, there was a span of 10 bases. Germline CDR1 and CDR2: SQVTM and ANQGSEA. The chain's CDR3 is CSVRNQHQETQYF. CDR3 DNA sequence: TGCAGCGTTCGCAATCAGCACCAAGAGACCCAGTACTTC.

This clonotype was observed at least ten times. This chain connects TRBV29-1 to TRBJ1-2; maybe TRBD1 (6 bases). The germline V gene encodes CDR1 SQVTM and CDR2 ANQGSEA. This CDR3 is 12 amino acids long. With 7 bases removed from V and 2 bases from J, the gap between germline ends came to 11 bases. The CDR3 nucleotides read TGCAGCGGACTACAGGGAAACTATGGCTACACCTTC. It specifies CSGLQGNYGYTF.

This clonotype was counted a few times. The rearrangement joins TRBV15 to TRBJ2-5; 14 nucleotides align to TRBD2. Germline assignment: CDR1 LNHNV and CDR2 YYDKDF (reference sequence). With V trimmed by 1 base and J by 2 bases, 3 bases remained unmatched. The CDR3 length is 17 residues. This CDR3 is CATSRGGLAGEQETQYF. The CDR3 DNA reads TGTGCCACCAGCAGAGGGGGACTAGCGGGGGAACAAGAGACCCAGTACTTC.

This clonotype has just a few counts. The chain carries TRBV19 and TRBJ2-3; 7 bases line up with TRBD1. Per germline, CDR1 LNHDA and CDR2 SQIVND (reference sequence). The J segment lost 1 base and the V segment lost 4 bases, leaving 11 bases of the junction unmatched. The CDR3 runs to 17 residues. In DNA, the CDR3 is TGTGCCAGTAGTAAGTCTCGAGGGGGCCGAGGCACAGATACGCAGTATTTT. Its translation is CASSKSRGGRGTDTQYF.

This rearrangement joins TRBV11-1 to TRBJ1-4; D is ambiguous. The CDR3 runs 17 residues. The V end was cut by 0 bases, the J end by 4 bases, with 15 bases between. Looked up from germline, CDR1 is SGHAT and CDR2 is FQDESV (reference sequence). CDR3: CASSLALSGPDNEKLFF. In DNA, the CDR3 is TGTGCCAGCAGCTTAGCCCTCAGCGGTCCAGATAATGAAAAACTGTTTTTT.

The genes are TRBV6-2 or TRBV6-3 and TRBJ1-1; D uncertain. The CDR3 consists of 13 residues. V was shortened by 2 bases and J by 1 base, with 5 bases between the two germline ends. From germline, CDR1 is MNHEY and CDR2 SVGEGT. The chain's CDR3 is CASSYLWNTEAFF. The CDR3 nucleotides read TGTGCCAGCAGTTACCTCTGGAACACTGAAGCTTTCTTT.

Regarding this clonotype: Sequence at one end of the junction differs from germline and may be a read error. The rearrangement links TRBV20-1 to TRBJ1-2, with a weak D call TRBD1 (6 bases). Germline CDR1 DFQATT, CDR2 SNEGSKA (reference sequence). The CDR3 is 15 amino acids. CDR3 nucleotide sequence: TGCAGTGCTTTACCCTTCCTACAGGGAGGATATGACTACACCTTC. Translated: CSALPFLQGGYDYTF.

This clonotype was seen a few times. The CDR3 DNA reads TGCGCCAGCAGCCAAGATCGGGACAGGGGGTACAATGAGCAGTTCTTC. Protein product: CASSQDRDRGYNEQFF. The chain couples TRBV4-3 to TRBJ2-1, with 11 bases lining up with TRBD1. The ends lost 0 bases at V and 4 bases at J; junction bases unmatched: 2. The CDR3 consists of 16 residues. CDR1 is LGHNA and CDR2 is YSLEER in the germline V gene.

The CDR3 reads CASSPQSDRGYEQYF. The CDR3 DNA reads TGTGCCAGCTCACCTCAGTCGGACCGCGGTTACGAGCAGTACTTC. The chain recombines TRBV18 with TRBJ2-7; D is ambiguous. Germline CDR1 KGHSH, CDR2 LQKENI. Trimming took off 3 bases at V and 4 bases at J, with 16 bases between the two ends. The CDR3 has 15 amino acids.

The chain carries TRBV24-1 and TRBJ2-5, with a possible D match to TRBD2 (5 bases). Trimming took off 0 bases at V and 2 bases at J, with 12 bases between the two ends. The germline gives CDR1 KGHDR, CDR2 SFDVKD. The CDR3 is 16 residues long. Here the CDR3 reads CATSDLLPGFQETQYF. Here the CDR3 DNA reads TGTGCCACCAGTGATTTGCTCCCGGGGTTTCAAGAGACCCAGTACTTC.

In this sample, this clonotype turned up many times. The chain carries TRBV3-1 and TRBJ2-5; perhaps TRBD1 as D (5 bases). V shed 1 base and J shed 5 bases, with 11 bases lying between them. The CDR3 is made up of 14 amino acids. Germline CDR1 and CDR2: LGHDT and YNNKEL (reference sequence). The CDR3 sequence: CASSQVSAGETQYF. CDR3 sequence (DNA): TGTGCCAGCAGCCAAGTGTCGGCAGGGGAGACCCAGTACTTC.

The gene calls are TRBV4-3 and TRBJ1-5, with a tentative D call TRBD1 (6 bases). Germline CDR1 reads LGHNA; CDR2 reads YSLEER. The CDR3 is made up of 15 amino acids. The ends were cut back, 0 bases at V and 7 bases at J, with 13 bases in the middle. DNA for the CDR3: TGCGCCAGCAGCCAAGATCGCGGGGGCGGGCAGCCCCAGCATTTT. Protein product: CASSQDRGGGQPQHF.

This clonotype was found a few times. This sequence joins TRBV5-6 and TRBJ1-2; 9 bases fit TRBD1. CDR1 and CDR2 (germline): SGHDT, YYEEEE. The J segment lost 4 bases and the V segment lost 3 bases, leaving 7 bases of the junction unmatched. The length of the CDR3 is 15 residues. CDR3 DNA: TGTGCCAGCAGCTGGTGGGACAGGGCCTCCTATGGCTACACCTTC. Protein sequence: CASSWWDRASYGYTF. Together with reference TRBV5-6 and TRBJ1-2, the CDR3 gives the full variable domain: DAGVTQSPTHLIKTRGQQVTLRCSPKSGHDTVSWYQQALGQGPQFIFQYYEEEERQRGNFPDRFSGHQFPNYSSELNVNALLLGDSALYLCASSWWDRASYGYTFGSGTRLTVV.